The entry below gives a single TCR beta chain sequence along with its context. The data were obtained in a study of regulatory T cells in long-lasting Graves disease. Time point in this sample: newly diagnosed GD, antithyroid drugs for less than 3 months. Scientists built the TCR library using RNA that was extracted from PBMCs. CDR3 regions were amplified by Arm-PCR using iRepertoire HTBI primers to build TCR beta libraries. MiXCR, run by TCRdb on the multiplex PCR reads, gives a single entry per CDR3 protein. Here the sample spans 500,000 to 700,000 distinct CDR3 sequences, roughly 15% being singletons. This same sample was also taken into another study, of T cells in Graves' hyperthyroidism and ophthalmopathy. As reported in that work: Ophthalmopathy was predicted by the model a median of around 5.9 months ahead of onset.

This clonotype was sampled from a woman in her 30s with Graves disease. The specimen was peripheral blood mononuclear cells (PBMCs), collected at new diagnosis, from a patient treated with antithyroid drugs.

The CDR3 coding sequence is TGTGCCAGCAGCCCCGAGGCGGGGTTTGGTTACGAGCAGTACTTC. Its translation is CASSPEAGFGYEQYF. This sequence joins TRBV5-5 and TRBJ2-7, with a possible D match to TRBD2 (6 bases). Trimming removed 4 bases at V and 4 bases at J, with 18 bases between. The CDR3 totals 15 residues. CDR1 and CDR2 (germline): SGHKS, YYEKEE (reference sequence).